These T cell receptor beta chains were read from a single sample in a study of Ad26.COV2.S vaccination and SARS-CoV-2 variants. Produced via immunoSEQ multiplex PCR; TCRdb's table is partial and in-frame only. The data hold roughly 320,000 clones, with around four fifths observed a single time. The material sequenced was peripheral blood, taken in a trial of Ad26.COV2.S vaccine versus placebo. These receptors came from a person between 18 and 59 years old who received the Ad26.COV2.S COVID-19 vaccine or a placebo. The conserved cysteine and the conserved F or W are not part of the CDR3 here. A D gene is named only where the DNA matches it firmly.

j_call d_call v_call cdr3_aa
TRBJ1-1 . TRBV9 ASSATGREATEAF
TRBJ2-5 TRBD2 TRBV18 ASSPLAGGRETQY
TRBJ1-3 . TRBV9 ASSVVGAPTGNTIY
TRBJ2-7 . TRBV13 ASSLGRQGVFEQY
TRBJ1-2 . TRBV25-1 ASSERGQLSSYGYT
TRBJ2-2 . TRBV4-1 ASSQDFKSVGELF
TRBJ1-1 . TRBV5-6 ASSLHGRDTEAF
TRBJ2-5 . TRBV27 ASSPRRDETQY
TRBJ2-5 TRBD1 TRBV7-9 ASSSGQGPAETQY
TRBJ2-7 . TRBV21-1 ASSKVGRHEQY
TRBJ1-1 . TRBV7-7 ASSPGWNTEAF
TRBJ2-3 . TRBV27 ASSGRDTQY
TRBJ1-2 . TRBV28 ASSPPGAGGDYGYT
TRBJ1-2 . TRBV30 AWTRRGINYGYT
TRBJ1-2 . TRBV19 ASSGWSRDYGYT
TRBJ1-2 TRBD1 TRBV6-1 ASSEIPGGGAYGYT
TRBJ2-5 . TRBV11-3 ASTPPGEETQY
TRBJ2-7 . TRBV5-4 ASSRTEGNEQY
TRBJ2-3 . TRBV15 ATSRVRDTQY
TRBJ1-4 . TRBV29-1 SVVRGGQGEKLF
TRBJ2-1 . TRBV19 ASSMREEQF
TRBJ2-7 . TRBV6-5 ASSRRDTAYEQY
TRBJ2-4 . TRBV28 ASTRPGHSAKNIQY
TRBJ1-4 . TRBV3-1/TRBV3-2 ASSQRGQGEKLF
TRBJ1-1 . TRBV5-1 ASSLFRTAMNTEAF
TRBJ2-5 TRBD2 TRBV5-1 ASSLGQRGWGETQY